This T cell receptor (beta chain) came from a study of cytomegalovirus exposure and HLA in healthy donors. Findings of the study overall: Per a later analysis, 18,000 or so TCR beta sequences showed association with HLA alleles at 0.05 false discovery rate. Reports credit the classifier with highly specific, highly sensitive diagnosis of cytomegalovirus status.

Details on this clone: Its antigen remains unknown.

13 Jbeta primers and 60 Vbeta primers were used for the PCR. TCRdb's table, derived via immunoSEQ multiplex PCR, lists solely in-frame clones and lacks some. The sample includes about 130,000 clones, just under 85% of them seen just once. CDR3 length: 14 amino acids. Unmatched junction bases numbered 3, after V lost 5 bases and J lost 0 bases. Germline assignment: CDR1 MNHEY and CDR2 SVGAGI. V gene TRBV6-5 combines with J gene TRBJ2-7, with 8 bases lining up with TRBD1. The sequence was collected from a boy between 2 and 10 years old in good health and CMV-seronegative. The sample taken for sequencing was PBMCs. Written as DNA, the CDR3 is TGTGCCAGCAGTGAGACAGGGGCCTCCTACGAGCAGTACTTC. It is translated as CASSETGASYEQYF.